This T cell receptor beta chain was profiled in a study of T cell clonality in common variable immunodeficiency. Study observations and caveats: CVID subjects shared fewer TCRbeta clones than healthy controls did. Reportedly, TCR beta sequences from common variable immunodeficiency showed fewer deletions and N-nucleotide insertions.

The sample holds many counts of this clone. The antigen is not known. The read terminates 3 residues before the CDR3 end, so the remaining end is supplied by the germline J gene. Libraries were prepared by immunoSEQ multiplex PCR; TCRdb keeps only in-frame clonotypes and omits some of them. The record shows about 5,000 clones for this sample, with no singletons present. The CDR3 covers 15 residues. V shed 3 bases and J 5 bases; nucleotides not matched to a gene: 10. CDR1 SGHRS and CDR2 YFSETQ come from the germline V gene. Sequencing was performed on peripheral blood mononuclear cells. This rearrangement joins TRBV5-1 to TRBJ2-5; 7 nucleotides agree with TRBD1. This TCR derives from a human donor with common variable immunodeficiency. The CDR3 sequence is CASSYMTGQWETQYF. Partial CDR3 DNA: TGCGCCAGCAGCTATATGACAGGGCAGTGGGAGACC.